This TCR beta chain emerged from a study of T cells after yellow fever vaccination. Study outcomes and limitations: A small share of clonotypes appeared in both CD4 and CD8 compartments. A weaker secondary response peaked on day 5, the primary on day 15.

The V gene lost 11 bases and the J gene lost 3 bases, with 20 bases spanning the gap. The CDR3 spans 14 residues. CDR1 and CDR2 from the germline V gene are ENHRY and SYGVKD. With regard to this clonotype: Its antigen is unidentified.

In TCRdb, the 5' RACE reads were re-called with MiXCR into one record per CDR3 protein. The profile shows some 560,000 distinct CDR3 sequences, 19% of them singletons. Material: PBMCs, obtained 15 days after the yellow fever booster vaccination. The V gene is TRBV10-3, the J gene TRBJ2-7, with TRBD2 as a possible D gene (6 bases). The clonotype comes from a man in his thirties or forties who received the YFV17D yellow fever vaccine. In DNA form, the CDR3 reads TGTGCCTCCGTAGACGGGGGTTTATTCTACGAGCAGTACTTC. Amino acid sequence: CASVDGGLFYEQYF.